These 22 T cell receptor beta chains were sequenced from one sample in a study of blood T cell repertoires in COVID-19. Clones were read by immunoSEQ multiplex PCR, and TCRdb kept only the in-frame ones, dropping some. Among over 70,000 clones listed, 82% were seen once. Sample: peripheral blood. The receptors originated from a woman aged 60-70 years with acute or convalescent COVID-19.

This rearrangement joins TRBV3-1 (or the pseudogene TRBV3-2) to TRBJ1-1, with D uncertain. Trimming removed 4 bases from V and 11 bases from J, with 20 bases in between. This CDR3 comprises 14 residues. The germline CDR1 and CDR2 sequences are LGHDT and YNNKEL (reference sequence). CDR3 in amino acids: CASSRVLGRGEAFF. The DNA for the CDR3 is TGTGCCAGCAGCCGGGTTCTTGGGCGGGGTGAGGCTTTCTTT.

The rearrangement joins TRBV6-5 to TRBJ2-3, with unresolved D. The germline V and J ends were trimmed by 4 bases and 7 bases, with 15 bases remaining between them. Per the germline V gene, CDR1 is MNHEY and CDR2 is SVGAGI. This CDR3 is 14 amino acids long. The CDR3 bases are TGTGCCAGCAGTTCTCCCCTTACGAGGAATACGCAGTATTTT. This gives the protein CASSSPLTRNTQYF.

The chain carries TRBV2 and TRBJ1-2; TRBD1 aligns across 11 bases. The CDR3 has 15 residues. The germline CDR1 and CDR2 sequences are SNHLY and FYNNEI. V shed 0 bases and J 8 bases; nucleotides not matched to a gene: 5. The CDR3 region is CASSEAGQGVSGYTF. Written as DNA, the CDR3 is TGTGCCAGCAGTGAAGCGGGACAGGGGGTCTCGGGCTACACCTTC.

J is TRBJ1-2 and V is TRBV5-1, with TRBD1 matching 7 bases. The germline V gene encodes CDR1 SGHRS and CDR2 YFSETQ. J lost 2 bases, V lost 4 bases, and 5 bases had no gene match. CDR3 length: 14 residues. CDR3 amino acids: CASSRATGNYGYTF. The CDR3, as DNA: TGCGCCAGCAGCCGGGCGACAGGGAACTATGGCTACACCTTC.

This rearrangement joins TRBV2 to TRBJ2-1; D possibly corresponds to TRBD2 (7 bases). From germline, CDR1 is SNHLY and CDR2 FYNNEI. Trimming removed 6 bases from V and 5 bases from J, with 17 bases in between. This CDR3 has 15 residues. CDR3 sequence (DNA): TGTGCCAGCAGCGCGATACGGGGGGCCAACAATGAGCAGTTCTTC. Protein product: CASSAIRGANNEQFF.

This clone was recorded a few times. The V and J genes are TRBV19 and TRBJ2-2, with TRBD1 matching over 10 bases. The CDR3 runs to 14 residues. Germline CDR1 and CDR2: LNHDA and SQIVND (reference sequence). The junction had 4 bases not matched to a gene; V was cut back by 5 bases and J by 7 bases. CDR3: CASSSGQGDGELFF. The CDR3 DNA reads as TGTGCCAGTAGTTCAGGACAGGGGGACGGGGAGCTGTTTTTT. Looking up the rest from reference TRBV19 and TRBJ2-2 gives the full variable domain: DGGITQSPKYLFRKEGQNVTLSCEQNLNHDAMYWYRQDPGQGLRLIYYSQIVNDFQKGDIAEGYSVSREKKESFPLTVTSAQKNPTAFYLCASSSGQGDGELFFGEGSRLTVL.

The rearrangement links TRBV3-1 (or the pseudogene TRBV3-2) to TRBJ2-3; 8 nucleotides line up with TRBD2. The CDR3 has 17 amino acids. Germline trimming cut 4 bases from V and 2 bases from J; bases unmatched to any gene: 11. In germline, CDR1 is LGHDT, CDR2 YNNKEL (reference sequence). CDR3 bases: TGTGCCAGCAGCCCTCGTCGGGCGCGGGAGGACACAGATACGCAGTATTTT. This gives the protein CASSPRRAREDTDTQYF.

In nucleotides, the CDR3 is TGCGCCAGCAGCTTGGATTCAGGGGGAGGCGGCTACACCTTC. This encodes CASSLDSGGGGYTF. The chain carries TRBV5-1 and TRBJ1-2, with TRBD1 matching 7 bases. This CDR3 region has 14 residues. The trim removed 0 bases at V and 8 bases at J, leaving 7 bases unmatched. Looked up from germline, CDR1 is SGHRS and CDR2 is YFSETQ.

This clone was seen at least ten times. The J gene is TRBJ2-7, the V gene TRBV6-2 or TRBV6-3, with D perhaps TRBD2 (6 bases). The V gene's germline CDR1 is MNHEY and CDR2 SVGEGT. The CDR3 spans 14 residues. V dropped 4 bases and J dropped 2 bases, with 12 bases sitting between them. In DNA, the CDR3 is TGTGCCAGCAGTTCAACCGGGAGAACCTACGAGCAGTACTTC. Translating it yields CASSSTGRTYEQYF.

J is TRBJ2-1 and V is TRBV7-3; 8 bases match TRBD2. Trimming removed 5 bases from V and 0 bases from J; junction bases left unmatched: 12. The CDR3 runs 18 residues. Germline values: CDR1 SGHTA, CDR2 FQGTGA. The CDR3 reads CASSPQAGVGFSYNEQFF. CDR3 in DNA: TGTGCCAGCAGCCCCCAAGCGGGAGTAGGCTTCTCCTACAATGAGCAGTTCTTC.

This clone was recorded a few times. This sequence joins TRBV3-1 (or the pseudogene TRBV3-2) and TRBJ2-7, with TRBD2 matching 8 bases. CDR1 and CDR2 from the germline V gene are LGHDT and YNNKEL (reference sequence). Trimming took 0 bases from V and 7 from J; bases not matched to a gene: 11. There are 16 residues in the CDR3. The CDR3 here is CASSQDFAGGVGEQYF. The CDR3 DNA reads as TGTGCCAGCAGCCAAGATTTTGCGGGAGGCGTCGGGGAGCAGTACTTC.

This chain uses TRBV16 with TRBJ1-1; tentative D call: TRBD1 (6 bases). The germline CDR1 and CDR2 sequences are KGHSY and FQNENV. Trimming took 7 bases from V and 3 from J, leaving 21 bases between them. CDR3 length: 16 amino acids. The CDR3 loop is CASKRGTTQGDTEAFF. For the CDR3, the DNA is TGTGCCAGCAAGCGGGGGACAACCCAAGGGGACACTGAAGCTTTCTTT.

This sequence joins TRBV2 and TRBJ2-7; unclear D gene. Germline V CDR1 and CDR2: SNHLY, FYNNEI. The CDR3 has 13 residues. V lost 5 bases, J lost 3 bases, and 11 bases lay in between. CDR3 nucleotide sequence: TGTGCCAGCAGTTCATTAGGAGTCTACGAGCAGTACTTC. This gives the protein CASSSLGVYEQYF. Based on the CDR3 plus reference TRBV2 and TRBJ2-7, the full variable domain is EPEVTQTPSHQVTQMGQEVILRCVPISNHLYFYWYRQILGQKVEFLVSFYNNEISEKSEIFDDQFSVERPDGSNFTLKIRSTKLEDSAMYFCASSSLGVYEQYFGPGTRLTVT.

The chain links TRBV19 to TRBJ1-5; 9 bases line up with TRBD1. Germline V gene data show CDR1 as LNHDA and CDR2 as SQIVND (reference sequence). This CDR3 has 15 residues. The V segment lost 8 bases and the J segment 0 bases; nucleotides outside the gene matches: 5. CDR3 protein: CASHGTGISNQPQHF. CDR3 nucleotide sequence: TGTGCCAGTCACGGGACAGGGATTAGCAATCAGCCCCAGCATTTT.

This chain connects TRBV6-4 to TRBJ1-6; unclear D gene. V was pared by 6 bases and J by 9 bases, with 27 bases between. Germline V CDR1 and CDR2: MRHNA, SNTAGT. The CDR3 covers 18 residues. This chain's CDR3 is CASRQAATASAGGSPLHF. CDR3 DNA: TGTGCCAGCAGACAAGCAGCAACCGCCTCGGCGGGAGGTTCACCCCTCCACTTT.

The chain uses TRBV5-1 and TRBJ2-1; 8 positions match TRBD2. The CDR3 contains 15 residues. Germline CDR1 reads SGHRS; CDR2 reads YFSETQ. J gave up 4 bases and V 4 bases, and 7 bases lay outside the gene matches. In DNA, the CDR3 is TGCGCCAGCAGCGGCGGCGGGGGGAATTACAATGAGCAGTTCTTC. It yields the protein CASSGGGGNYNEQFF. Combining the CDR3 with reference TRBV5-1 and TRBJ2-1 gives the whole variable domain KAGVTQTPRYLIKTRGQQVTLSCSPISGHRSVSWYQQTPGQGLQFLFEYFSETQRNKGNFPGRFSGRQFSNSRSEMNVSTLELGDSALYLCASSGGGGNYNEQFFGPGTRLTVL.

The chain employs TRBV5-4 and TRBJ2-3; 13 nucleotides agree with TRBD2. Germline V gives CDR1 SGHNT, CDR2 YYREEE (reference sequence). Losses at the gene ends were 4 bases for V and 4 bases for J; bases not matched to a gene: 3. The CDR3 has 15 amino acids. CDR3 DNA sequence: TGTGCCAGCAGCCCGACTAGCGGGGGGTCAGATACGCAGTATTTT. Protein sequence: CASSPTSGGSDTQYF.

The chain carries TRBV11-3 and TRBJ1-1, with D tentatively TRBD1 (6 bases). Trimming took off 4 bases at V and 1 base at J, with 7 bases between the two ends. The germline V gene encodes CDR1 SGHNT and CDR2 YENEEA. This CDR3 region has 13 residues. CDR3 residues: CASSWTANTEAFF. The CDR3 DNA follows: TGTGCCAGCAGCTGGACAGCGAACACTGAAGCTTTCTTT.

This clone has a handful of counts. The chain couples TRBV29-1 to TRBJ1-1, with 7 bases identical to TRBD1. Per the germline V gene, CDR1 is SQVTM and CDR2 is ANQGSEA. Germline trimming cut 6 bases from V and 7 bases from J; bases unmatched to any gene: 8. This CDR3 is built from 12 residues. Written as DNA, the CDR3 is TGCAGCGTCAGGCGGGACAGACATGAAGCTTTCTTT. It codes for CSVRRDRHEAFF.

The chain couples TRBV2 to TRBJ1-5, with D possibly being TRBD1 (6 bases). Germline CDR1 and CDR2: SNHLY and FYNNEI. V was pared by 0 bases and J by 7 bases, with 13 bases between. The CDR3 covers 15 residues. The CDR3 region is CASSEALQGRQPQHF. The CDR3 DNA reads TGTGCCAGCAGTGAAGCGCTTCAGGGGCGGCAGCCCCAGCATTTT.

In its sample, this clone was seen a few times. The rearrangement uses TRBV6-5 and TRBJ2-7, with 8 bases that match TRBD1. The CDR3 consists of 14 residues. V dropped 8 bases and J dropped 4; count of bases not matched to a gene: 10. The germline CDR1 and CDR2 sequences are MNHEY and SVGAGI. CDR3 protein: CASVGLDRGYEQYF. The CDR3, as DNA: TGTGCCAGCGTCGGGTTAGACAGGGGATACGAGCAGTACTTC.

The rearrangement links TRBV28 to TRBJ2-7, with 10 bases matching TRBD2. There are 13 residues in the CDR3. The germline CDR1 and CDR2 sequences are MDHEN and SYDVKM. The J segment lost 5 bases and the V segment lost 6 bases, leaving 4 bases of the junction unmatched. The chain's CDR3 is CASRLAGLDEQYF. The CDR3, as DNA: TGTGCCAGCAGACTAGCGGGGTTGGACGAGCAGTACTTC. Using reference TRBV28 and TRBJ2-7 for the parts outside the CDR3, the full variable domain is DVKVTQSSRYLVKRTGEKVFLECVQDMDHENMFWYRQDPGLGLRLIYFSYDVKMKEKGDIPEGYSVSREKKERFSLILESASTNQTSMYLCASRLAGLDEQYFGPGTRLTVT.